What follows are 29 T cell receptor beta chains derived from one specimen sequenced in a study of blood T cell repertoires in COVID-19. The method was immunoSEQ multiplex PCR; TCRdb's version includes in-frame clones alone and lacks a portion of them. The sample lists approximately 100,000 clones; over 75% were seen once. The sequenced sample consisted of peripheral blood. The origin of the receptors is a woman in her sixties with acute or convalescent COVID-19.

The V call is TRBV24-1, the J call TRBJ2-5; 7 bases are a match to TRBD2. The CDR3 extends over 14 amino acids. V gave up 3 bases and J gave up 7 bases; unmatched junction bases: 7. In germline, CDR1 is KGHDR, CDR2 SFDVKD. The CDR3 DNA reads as TGTGCCACCAGTGATGGGAGGGCGATGGGGACCCAGTACTTC. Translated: CATSDGRAMGTQYF.

CDR3 in amino acids: CASSPAGGPREQFF. CDR3 nucleotides: TGCGCCAGCAGCCCAGCGGGAGGGCCTAGGGAGCAGTTCTTC. The chain has TRBV5-1 and TRBJ2-1; TRBD2 agrees at 10 bases. The germline V gene has CDR1 SGHRS and CDR2 YFSETQ. This CDR3 contains 14 residues. The trim removed 4 bases at V and 10 bases at J, leaving 8 bases unmatched.

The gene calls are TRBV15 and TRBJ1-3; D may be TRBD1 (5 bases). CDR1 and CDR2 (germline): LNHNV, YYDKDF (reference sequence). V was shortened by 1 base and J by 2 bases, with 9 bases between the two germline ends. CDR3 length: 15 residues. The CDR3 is CATSRGEGPGNTIYF. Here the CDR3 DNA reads TGTGCCACCAGCAGAGGGGAGGGACCTGGAAACACCATATATTTT.

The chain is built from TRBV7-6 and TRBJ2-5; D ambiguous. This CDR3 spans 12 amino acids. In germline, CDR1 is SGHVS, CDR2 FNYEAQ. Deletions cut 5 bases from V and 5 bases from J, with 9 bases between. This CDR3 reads CASSLEKETQYF. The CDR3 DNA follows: TGTGCCAGCAGCCTTGAGAAGGAGACCCAGTACTTC.

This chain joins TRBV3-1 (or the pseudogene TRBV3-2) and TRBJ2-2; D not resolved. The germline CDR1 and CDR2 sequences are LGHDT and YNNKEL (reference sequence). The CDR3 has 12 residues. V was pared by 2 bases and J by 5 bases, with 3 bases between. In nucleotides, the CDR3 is TGTGCCAGCAGCCAACTAACCGGGGAGCTGTTTTTT. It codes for CASSQLTGELFF.

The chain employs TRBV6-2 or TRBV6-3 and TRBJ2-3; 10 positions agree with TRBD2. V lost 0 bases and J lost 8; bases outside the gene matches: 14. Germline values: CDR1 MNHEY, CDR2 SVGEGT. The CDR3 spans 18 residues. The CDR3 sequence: CASSYSHPGTSAGLTQYF. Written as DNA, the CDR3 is TGTGCCAGCAGTTACTCACATCCTGGGACTAGCGCAGGACTTACGCAGTATTTT.

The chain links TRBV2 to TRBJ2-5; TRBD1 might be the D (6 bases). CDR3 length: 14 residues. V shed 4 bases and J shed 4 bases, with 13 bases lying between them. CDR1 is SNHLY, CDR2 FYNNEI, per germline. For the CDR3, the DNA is TGTGCCAGCAGTGTTTGGGGGCCCGGAGAGACCCAGTACTTC. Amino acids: CASSVWGPGETQYF.

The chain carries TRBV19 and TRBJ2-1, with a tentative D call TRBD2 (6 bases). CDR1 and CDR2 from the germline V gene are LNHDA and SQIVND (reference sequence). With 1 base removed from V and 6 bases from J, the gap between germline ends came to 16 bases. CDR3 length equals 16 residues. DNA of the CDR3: TGTGCCAGTAGTATAGGGCGGGGACTGGGGCTCAATGAGCAGTTCTTC. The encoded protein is CASSIGRGLGLNEQFF.

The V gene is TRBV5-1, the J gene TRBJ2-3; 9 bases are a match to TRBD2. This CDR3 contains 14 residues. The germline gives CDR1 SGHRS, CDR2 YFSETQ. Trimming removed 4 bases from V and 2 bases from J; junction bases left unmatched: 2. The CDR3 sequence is CASSRGLATDTQYF. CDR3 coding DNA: TGCGCCAGCAGCAGGGGACTAGCCACAGATACGCAGTATTTT. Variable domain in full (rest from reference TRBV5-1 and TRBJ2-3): KAGVTQTPRYLIKTRGQQVTLSCSPISGHRSVSWYQQTPGQGLQFLFEYFSETQRNKGNFPGRFSGRQFSNSRSEMNVSTLELGDSALYLCASSRGLATDTQYFGPGTRLTVL.

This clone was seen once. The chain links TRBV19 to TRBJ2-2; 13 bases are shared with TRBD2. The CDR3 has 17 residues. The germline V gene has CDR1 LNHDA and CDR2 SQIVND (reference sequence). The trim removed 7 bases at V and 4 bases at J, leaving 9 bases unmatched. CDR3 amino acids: CASTLPGLAGLTGELFF. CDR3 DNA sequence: TGTGCCAGTACCTTGCCGGGACTAGCGGGACTCACCGGGGAGCTGTTTTTT.

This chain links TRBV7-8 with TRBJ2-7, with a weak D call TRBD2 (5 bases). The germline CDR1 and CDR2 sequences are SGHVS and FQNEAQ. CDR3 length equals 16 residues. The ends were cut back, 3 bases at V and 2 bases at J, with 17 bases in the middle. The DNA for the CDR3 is TGTGCCAGCAGCTTCTCCAGCCCGACTACAACCTACGAGCAGTACTTC. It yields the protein CASSFSSPTTTYEQYF.

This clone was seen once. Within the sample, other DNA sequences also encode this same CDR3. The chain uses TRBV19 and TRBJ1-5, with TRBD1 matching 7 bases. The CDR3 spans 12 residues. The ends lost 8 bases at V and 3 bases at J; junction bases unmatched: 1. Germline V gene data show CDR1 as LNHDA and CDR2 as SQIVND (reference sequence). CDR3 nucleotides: TGTGCCAGTGGACAGGCCAATCAGCCCCAGCATTTT. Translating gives CASGQANQPQHF.

As DNA, the CDR3 is TGCGCCAGCAGAATGGGACAGCCTAACACTGAAGCTTTCTTT. It is translated as CASRMGQPNTEAFF. The rearrangement joins TRBV5-1 to TRBJ1-1; 7 bases align to TRBD1. The V and J ends lost 5 bases and 2 bases, in that order; junction bases with no gene match: 6. The CDR3 covers 14 residues. Germline CDR1 and CDR2: SGHRS and YFSETQ.

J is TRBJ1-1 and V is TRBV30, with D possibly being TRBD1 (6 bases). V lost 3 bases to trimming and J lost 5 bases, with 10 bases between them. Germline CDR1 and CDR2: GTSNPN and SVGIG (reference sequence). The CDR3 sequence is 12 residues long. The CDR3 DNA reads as TGTGCCTGGAGGCGACAGGTTACTGAAGCTTTCTTT. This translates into CAWRRQVTEAFF.

CDR3 loop: CASSIPPGSEQFF. The CDR3 DNA reads TGTGCCAGCAGCATACCCCCGGGGAGCGAGCAGTTCTTC. V usage is TRBV9 and J usage is TRBJ2-1; D possibly corresponds to TRBD2 (5 bases). Deletions cut 4 bases from V and 10 bases from J, with 15 bases between. CDR1 and CDR2 (germline): SGDLS, YYNGEE. The CDR3 totals 13 residues. Drawing the rest from reference TRBV9 and TRBJ2-1, the complete variable domain is DSGVTQTPKHLITATGQRVTLRCSPRSGDLSVYWYQQSLDQGLQFLIQYYNGEERAKGNILERFSAQQFPDLHSELNLSSLELGDSALYFCASSIPPGSEQFFGPGTRLTVL.

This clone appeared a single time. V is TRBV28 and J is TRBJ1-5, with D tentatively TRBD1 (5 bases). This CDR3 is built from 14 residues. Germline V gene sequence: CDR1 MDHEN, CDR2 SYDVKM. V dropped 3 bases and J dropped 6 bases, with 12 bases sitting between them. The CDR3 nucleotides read TGTGCCAGCAGTTTTGGGGCAATGATTCAGCCCCAGCATTTT. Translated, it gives CASSFGAMIQPQHF.

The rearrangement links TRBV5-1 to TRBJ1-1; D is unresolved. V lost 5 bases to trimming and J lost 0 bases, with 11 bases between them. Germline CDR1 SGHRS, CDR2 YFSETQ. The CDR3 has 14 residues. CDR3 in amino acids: CASSLWPLNTEAFF. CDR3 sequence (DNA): TGCGCCAGCAGTTTGTGGCCACTGAACACTGAAGCTTTCTTT.

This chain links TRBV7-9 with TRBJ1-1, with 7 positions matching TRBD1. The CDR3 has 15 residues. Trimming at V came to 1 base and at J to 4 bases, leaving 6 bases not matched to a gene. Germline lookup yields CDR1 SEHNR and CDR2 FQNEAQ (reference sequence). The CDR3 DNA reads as TGTGCCAGCAGCTTAGTGACAGGGTCGGGCACTGAAGCTTTCTTT. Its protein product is CASSLVTGSGTEAFF.

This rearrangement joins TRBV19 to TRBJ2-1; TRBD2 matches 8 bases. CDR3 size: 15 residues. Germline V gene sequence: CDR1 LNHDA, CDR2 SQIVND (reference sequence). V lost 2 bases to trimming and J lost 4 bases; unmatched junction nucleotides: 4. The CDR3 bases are TGTGCCAGTAGTATAACTAGCGGCTATTACAATGAGCAGTTCTTC. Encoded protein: CASSITSGYYNEQFF. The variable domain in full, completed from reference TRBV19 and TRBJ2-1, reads DGGITQSPKYLFRKEGQNVTLSCEQNLNHDAMYWYRQDPGQGLRLIYYSQIVNDFQKGDIAEGYSVSREKKESFPLTVTSAQKNPTAFYLCASSITSGYYNEQFFGPGTRLTVL.

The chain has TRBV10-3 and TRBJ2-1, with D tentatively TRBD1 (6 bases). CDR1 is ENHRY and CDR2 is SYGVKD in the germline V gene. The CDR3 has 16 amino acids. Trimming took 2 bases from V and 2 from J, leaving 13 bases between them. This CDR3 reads CAISEEPGTTYNEQFF. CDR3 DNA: TGTGCCATCAGTGAGGAGCCCGGGACAACCTACAATGAGCAGTTCTTC.

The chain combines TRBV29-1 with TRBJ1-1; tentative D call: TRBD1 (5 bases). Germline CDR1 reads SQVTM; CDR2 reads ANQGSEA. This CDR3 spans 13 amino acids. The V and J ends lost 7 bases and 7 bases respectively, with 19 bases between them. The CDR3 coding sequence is TGCAGCGCCCGAGACACAGCGGGGGGTGAAGCTTTCTTT. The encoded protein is CSARDTAGGEAFF.

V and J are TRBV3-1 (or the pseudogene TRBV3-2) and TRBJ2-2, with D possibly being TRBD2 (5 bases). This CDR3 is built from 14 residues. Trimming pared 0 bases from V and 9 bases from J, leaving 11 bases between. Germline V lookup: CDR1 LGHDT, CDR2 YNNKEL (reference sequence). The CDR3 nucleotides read TGTGCCAGCAGCCAAGATTGGGGAGCCCGGGAGCTGTTTTTT. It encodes CASSQDWGARELFF.

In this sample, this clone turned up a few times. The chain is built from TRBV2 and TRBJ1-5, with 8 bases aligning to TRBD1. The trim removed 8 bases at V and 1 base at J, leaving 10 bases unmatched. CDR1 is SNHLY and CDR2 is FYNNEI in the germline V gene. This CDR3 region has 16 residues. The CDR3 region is CASAGQGRRSNQPQHF. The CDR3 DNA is TGTGCCAGCGCTGGACAGGGAAGGAGAAGCAATCAGCCCCAGCATTTT.

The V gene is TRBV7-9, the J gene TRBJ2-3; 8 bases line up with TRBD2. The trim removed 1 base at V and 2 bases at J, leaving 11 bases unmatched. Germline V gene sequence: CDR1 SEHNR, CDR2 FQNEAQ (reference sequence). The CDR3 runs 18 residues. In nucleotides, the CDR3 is TGTGCCAGCAGCTTAGGAACACAAGCGGGACTAGTCACAGATACGCAGTATTTT. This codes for CASSLGTQAGLVTDTQYF. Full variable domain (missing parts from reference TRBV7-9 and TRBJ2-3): DTGVSQNPRHKITKRGQNVTFRCDPISEHNRLYWYRQTLGQGPEFLTYFQNEAQLEKSRLLSDRFSAERPKGSFSTLEIQRTEQGDSAMYLCASSLGTQAGLVTDTQYFGPGTRLTVL.

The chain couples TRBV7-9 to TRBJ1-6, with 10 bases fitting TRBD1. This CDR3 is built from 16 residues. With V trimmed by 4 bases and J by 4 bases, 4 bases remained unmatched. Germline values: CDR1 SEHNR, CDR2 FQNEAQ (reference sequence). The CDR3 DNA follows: TGTGCCAGCAGCTCTTGGACAGGGGGTTATAATTCACCCCTCCACTTT. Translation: CASSSWTGGYNSPLHF.

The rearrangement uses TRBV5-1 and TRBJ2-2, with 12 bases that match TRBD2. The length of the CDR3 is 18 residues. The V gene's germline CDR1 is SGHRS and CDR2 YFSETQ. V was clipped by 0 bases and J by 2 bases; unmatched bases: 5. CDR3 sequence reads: CASSLGRTSGVNTGELFF. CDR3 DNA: TGCGCCAGCAGCTTGGGCCGGACTAGCGGGGTTAACACCGGGGAGCTGTTTTTT.

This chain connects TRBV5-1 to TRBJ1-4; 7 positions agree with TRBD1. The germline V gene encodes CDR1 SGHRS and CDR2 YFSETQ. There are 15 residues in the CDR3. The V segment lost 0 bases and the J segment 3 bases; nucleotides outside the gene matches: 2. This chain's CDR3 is CASSLVGTANEKLFF. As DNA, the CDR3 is TGCGCCAGCAGCTTGGTCGGGACAGCTAATGAAAAACTGTTTTTT.

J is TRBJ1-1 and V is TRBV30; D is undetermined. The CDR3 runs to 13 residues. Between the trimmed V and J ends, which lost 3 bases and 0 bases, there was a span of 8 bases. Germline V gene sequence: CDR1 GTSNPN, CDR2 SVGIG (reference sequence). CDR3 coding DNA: TGTGCCTGGAGAGCGCAGCTGAACACTGAAGCTTTCTTT. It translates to CAWRAQLNTEAFF. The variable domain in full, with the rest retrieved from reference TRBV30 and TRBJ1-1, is SQTIHQWPATLVQPVGSPLSLECTVEGTSNPNLYWYRQAAGRGLQLLFYSVGIGQISSEVPQNLSASRPQDRQFILSSKKLLLSDSGFYLCAWRAQLNTEAFFGQGTRLTVV.

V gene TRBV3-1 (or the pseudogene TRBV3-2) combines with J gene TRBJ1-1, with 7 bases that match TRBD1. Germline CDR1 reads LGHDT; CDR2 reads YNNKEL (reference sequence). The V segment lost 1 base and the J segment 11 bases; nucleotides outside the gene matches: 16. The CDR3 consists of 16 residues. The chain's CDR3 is CASSQATGRNFPRAFF. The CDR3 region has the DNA TGTGCCAGCAGCCAAGCGACAGGGCGAAACTTCCCTCGCGCTTTCTTT.